This T cell receptor beta chain was recovered during a study of blood T cell repertoires in COVID-19. Study-wide context: Collection of acute and convalescent COVID-19 samples took place in the United States, Italy and Spain. In each case, the material was cDNA or gDNA derived from T cells, B-cell-depleted T cells, or PBMCs.

The CDR3 is 14 amino acids. The J segment lost 3 bases and the V segment lost 10 bases, leaving 7 bases of the junction unmatched. Germline CDR1 ENHRY, CDR2 SYGVKD. Per the authors' pipeline: Reference gene primer amplification gave estimated nucleated cell counts. The data were produced by immunoSEQ multiplex PCR, yet TCRdb's version contains in-frame clones alone and is incomplete. Clonal size and the V and J genes are those of that table, whereas D and trimming came from the DNA. The data hold 95,000 to 110,000 clones, with 87% observed a single time. The material sequenced was peripheral blood. J is TRBJ2-3 and V is TRBV10-3; 10 bases map to TRBD1. The source is a man in his fifties or sixties in a cohort sampled during active COVID-19. CDR3 sequence (DNA): TGTGCCACCTCCCCGGGACAGGGGACAGATACGCAGTATTTT. It is translated as CATSPGQGTDTQYF.